This TCR beta chain was found in a study of radiotherapy plus CTLA-4 blockade in lung cancer. Study at large: Disease control was achieved by 31% of patients, and objective responses by about 19%.

In germline, CDR1 is SGDLS, CDR2 YYNGEE. Trimming removed 7 bases from V and 5 bases from J; junction bases left unmatched: 8. This CDR3 comprises 14 residues. Notes on the study in general: There was expansion of tumor-derived TCR clones in blood after radiotherapy plus ipilimumab.

A note on this clone: No antigen is known for it.

Only in-frame clones appear in the TCRdb table, and some are missing; sequencing was by immunoSEQ multiplex PCR. This sample carries 35,000 to 50,000 clones, 73% of them seen once, and the ten largest clones take 3.5%. The material sequenced was peripheral blood, taken from a patient treated with radiotherapy plus ipilimumab. The origin of this receptor is a human donor with non-small cell lung cancer who had a complete response to radiotherapy plus ipilimumab. This rearrangement joins TRBV9 to TRBJ2-2; 7 nucleotides agree with TRBD2. In nucleotides, the CDR3 is TGTGCCAGCGGGAGGGCTCCGAGGACCGGGGAGCTGTTTTTT. Translation: CASGRAPRTGELFF.